These 10 T cell receptor beta chains were sequenced from one sample in a study of beta chain features in type 1 diabetes. The antigens of these receptors remain unknown. Overall study findings and caveats: Moderate but significant shortening of TCRB CDR3s was recorded in all four CD4+ subsets from Type 1 diabetes patients.

Since all of the isolated RNA was reverse transcribed, expressed TCRB transcripts were what got sequenced. Assay used: immunoSEQ multiplex PCR; TCRdb lists only in-frame clones, some missing. The table records around 260,000 clones, about 23% of them present only once. The sample was naive CD4+ T cells from blood. These TCRs come from a young woman with type 1 diabetes.

In this sample, this clone turned up once. The rearrangement links TRBV23-1 to TRBJ2-1; possibly TRBD1 for D (5 bases). TRBV23-1 is an ORF, with its function uncertain. The ends were cut back, 8 bases at V and 0 bases at J, with 17 bases in the middle. The CDR3 is made up of 16 amino acids. Written as DNA, the CDR3 is TGCGCCAGCCTCAATGGGGCCCAGAGCTCCTACAATGAGCAGTTCTTC. Encoded protein: CASLNGAQSSYNEQFF.

The chain recombines TRBV5-6 with TRBJ2-7, with 8 bases lining up with TRBD1. V shed 3 bases and J 0 bases; nucleotides not matched to a gene: 5. This CDR3 has 15 residues. Germline CDR1 and CDR2: SGHDT and YYEEEE. Here the CDR3 DNA reads TGTGCCAGCAGCTCCTACGGGACAGGCTCCTACGAGCAGTACTTC. Amino acid sequence: CASSSYGTGSYEQYF.

The chain combines TRBV2 with TRBJ1-1; 7 nucleotides agree with TRBD1. V trimming: 4 bases; J trimming: 0 bases; junction bases outside the gene matches: 2. Germline values: CDR1 SNHLY, CDR2 FYNNEI. The CDR3 loop spans 14 amino acids. As DNA, the CDR3 is TGTGCCAGCAGTGCCGGGACAGTGAACACTGAAGCTTTCTTT. This gives the protein CASSAGTVNTEAFF.

The CDR3 sequence: CASSIQRDGYTF. In DNA, the CDR3 is TGTGCCAGTAGTATCCAGCGGGATGGCTACACCTTC. This chain links TRBV19 with TRBJ1-2; D is unresolved. The CDR3 runs 12 residues. Per germline, CDR1 LNHDA and CDR2 SQIVND (reference sequence). Trimming shortened V by 3 bases and J by 6 bases, and 8 bases separated the two germline ends.

This clone was seen a few times. V gene TRBV28 combines with J gene TRBJ2-4, with 7 bases fitting TRBD1. The CDR3 contains 15 residues. Germline V gives CDR1 MDHEN, CDR2 SYDVKM. Trimming took 6 bases from V and 3 from J; bases not matched to a gene: 8. This chain's CDR3 is CASSEDGTDKNIQYF. CDR3 nucleotide sequence: TGTGCCAGCAGCGAAGACGGGACAGACAAAAACATTCAGTACTTC.

Only a few counts were recorded for this clone. V usage is TRBV5-1 and J usage is TRBJ2-3; 11 nucleotides line up with TRBD2. After removal of 0 bases from V and 4 bases from J, the junction contained 4 bases not matched to a gene. Germline lookup yields CDR1 SGHRS and CDR2 YFSETQ. The CDR3 sequence is 16 residues long. The CDR3 DNA is TGCGCCAGCAGCTTGGCACTAGCGGGAGCCTCAGATACGCAGTATTTT. It translates to CASSLALAGASDTQYF. The variable domain in full, with the rest retrieved from reference TRBV5-1 and TRBJ2-3, is KAGVTQTPRYLIKTRGQQVTLSCSPISGHRSVSWYQQTPGQGLQFLFEYFSETQRNKGNFPGRFSGRQFSNSRSEMNVSTLELGDSALYLCASSLALAGASDTQYFGPGTRLTVL.

This rearrangement joins TRBV15 to TRBJ1-2; 9 nucleotides agree with TRBD1. CDR3 length: 15 residues. After removal of 1 base from V and 4 bases from J, the junction contained 4 bases not matched to a gene. Per the germline V gene, CDR1 is LNHNV and CDR2 is YYDKDF (reference sequence). The CDR3 coding sequence is TGTGCCACCAGCAGAGGGGACAGGGAGTTCTATGGCTACACCTTC. Protein sequence: CATSRGDREFYGYTF.

The chain recombines TRBV7-3 with TRBJ2-1; D may be TRBD1 (5 bases). V was shortened by 2 bases and J by 8 bases, with 16 bases between the two germline ends. This CDR3 contains 15 residues. From germline, CDR1 is SGHTA and CDR2 FQGTGA. The CDR3 reads CASSLQGGVEDEQFF. The DNA of the CDR3 is TGTGCCAGCAGCTTACAGGGTGGCGTTGAAGATGAGCAGTTCTTC.

This clone was picked up a small number of times. The V gene is TRBV10-3, the J gene TRBJ2-5; 9 nucleotides line up with TRBD1. The CDR3 sequence is 15 residues long. V shed 6 bases, J shed 2 bases, and the junction held 7 bases outside the gene matches. Germline assignment: CDR1 ENHRY and CDR2 SYGVKD. In DNA form, the CDR3 reads TGTGCCATCAGCGTTGGGACAGGGTATCAAGAGACCCAGTACTTC. This encodes CAISVGTGYQETQYF.

CDR3 sequence reads: CASSLTSVGYNEQFF. For the CDR3, the DNA is TGTGCCAGCAGCTTGACTAGCGTCGGGTACAATGAGCAGTTCTTC. This rearrangement joins TRBV7-2 to TRBJ2-1; 8 bases fit TRBD2. Germline V gives CDR1 SGHTA, CDR2 FQGNSA. The CDR3 runs to 15 residues. With 3 bases clipped from V and 4 bases from J, the junction kept 5 bases outside the gene matches.